This TCR beta chain appears in the sequencing data of a study of shared clonotypes between healthy human individuals. Study-level points and caveats: For sorted subsets, rarefaction showed incomplete sequencing despite large depth. Memory subsets had estimated richness that was generally smaller than that of naive subsets.

Positively selected for CCR7, the CD45RO-negative cells used as naive CD8 cells excluded terminally differentiated effector memory CD45RA+ cells. Every donor was a Caucasian adult from Nashville, Tennessee. Germline CDR1 reads SGHVS; CDR2 reads FNYEAQ. The CDR3 contains 15 residues. V dropped 1 base and J dropped 7; count of bases not matched to a gene: 10. On this clone itself: Antigen unknown.

Every subset had its genomic DNA shared out evenly among several immunoSEQ plates. The assay was immunoSEQ multiplex PCR, and TCRdb's table has in-frame clones only and misses some. The sample includes millions of clones, 90% to 95% of them seen just once. The clonotype was recovered from a man younger than 35 in good health. Some clones in this sample may be carry-over from other donors' samples. The specimen sequenced was naive CD8+ T cells from PBMCs. The chain combines TRBV7-6 with TRBJ2-7, with 7 bases matching TRBD2. The CDR3 nucleotides are TGTGCCAGCAGCTTAGAGGGGACCAAAGCGGGAGAGCAGTACTTC. Translating gives CASSLEGTKAGEQYF.